This TCR beta chain was captured by sequencing in a study of blood T cell repertoires in COVID-19. In this sample, this clone turned up a few times. TCRdb's copy holds only in-frame clones and misses some; the assay was immunoSEQ multiplex PCR. There are over 30,000 clones in the sample; roughly nine tenths occur only once, and about 13% lies in the top ten. The sequence came from a human donor in a cohort sampled during active COVID-19. The sample was peripheral blood.

CDR3 coding DNA: TGTGCCAGCAGTTTTTACGGGCGGGGGCTGGGCAATCAGCCCCAGCATTTT. Translated, it gives CASSFYGRGLGNQPQHF. The chain employs TRBV28 and TRBJ1-5; TRBD1 is a possible D gene (6 bases). The V end lost 3 bases, the J end lost 2 bases, and 17 bases lay between the germline ends. This CDR3 is built from 17 residues. CDR1 MDHEN and CDR2 SYDVKM come from the germline V gene.